This T cell receptor beta chain was recorded in a study of T cells in localized non-small cell lung cancer. The table came from immunoSEQ multiplex PCR; TCRdb's copy has only in-frame clones and leaves some out. The data contain 53,000 or so clones, approximately 90% of them seen just once; the ten biggest clones take up 15% to 20%. Notes on the study in general: Tumor showed lower T cell clonality than uninvolved adjacent lung, where it was highest. Out of the top 100 tumor clones, a median about 58 were seen in adjacent lung.

V gave up 2 bases and J gave up 4 bases, with 15 bases separating them. The CDR3 loop spans 16 amino acids. Germline CDR1 is MGHRA and CDR2 is YSYEKL. On this clone: Its antigen is undetermined.

The chain employs TRBV4-1 and TRBJ2-1; D assignment may be TRBD1 or TRBD2 (5 bases each). The sample was peripheral blood, taken before any cancer treatment. This TCR came from a man aged 40 to 70 with stage I lung adenocarcinoma. The CDR3 spells CASSQFTGRSYNEQFF. In nucleotides, the CDR3 is TGCGCCAGCAGCCAATTTACGGGGCGAAGTTACAATGAGCAGTTCTTC.